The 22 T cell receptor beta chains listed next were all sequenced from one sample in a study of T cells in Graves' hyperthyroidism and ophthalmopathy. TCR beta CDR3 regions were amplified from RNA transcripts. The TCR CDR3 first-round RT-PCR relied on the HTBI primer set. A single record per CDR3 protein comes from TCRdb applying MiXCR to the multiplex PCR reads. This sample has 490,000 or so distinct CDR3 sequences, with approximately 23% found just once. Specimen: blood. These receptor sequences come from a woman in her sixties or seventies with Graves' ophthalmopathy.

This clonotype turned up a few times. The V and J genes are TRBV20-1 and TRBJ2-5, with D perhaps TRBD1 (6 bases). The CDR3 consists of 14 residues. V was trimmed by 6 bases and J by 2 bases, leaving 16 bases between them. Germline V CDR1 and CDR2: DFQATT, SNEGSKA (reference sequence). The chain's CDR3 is CSATDRRYQETQYF. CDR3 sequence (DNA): TGCAGTGCGACCGACAGGCGTTATCAAGAGACCCAGTACTTC.

The DNA for the CDR3 is TGCAGTGCTAGTGATGGGGCCGGGGAGCTGTTTTTT. This encodes CSASDGAGELFF. V and J are TRBV20-1 and TRBJ2-2; D uncertain. V was shortened by 3 bases and J by 6 bases, with 8 bases between the two germline ends. The germline V gene has CDR1 DFQATT and CDR2 SNEGSKA (reference sequence). The CDR3 is made up of 12 amino acids.

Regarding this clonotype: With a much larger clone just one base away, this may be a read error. The CDR3 sequence is CASSSDNYNEQFF. The CDR3 DNA reads as TGTGCCAGCAGCTCAGACAACTACAATGAGCAGTTCTTC. The gene calls are TRBV7-3 and TRBJ2-1; D is uncertain. The V and J ends lost 4 bases and 3 bases respectively, with 7 bases between them. In germline, CDR1 is SGHTA, CDR2 FQGTGA. This CDR3 comprises 13 residues.

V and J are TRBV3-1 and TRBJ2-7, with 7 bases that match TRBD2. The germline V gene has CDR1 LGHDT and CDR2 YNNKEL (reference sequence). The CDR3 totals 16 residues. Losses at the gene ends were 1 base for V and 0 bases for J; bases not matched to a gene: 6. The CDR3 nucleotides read TGTGCCAGCAGCCAAGGCGGGGGAGGGCCCTCCTACGAGCAGTACTTC. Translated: CASSQGGGGPSYEQYF.

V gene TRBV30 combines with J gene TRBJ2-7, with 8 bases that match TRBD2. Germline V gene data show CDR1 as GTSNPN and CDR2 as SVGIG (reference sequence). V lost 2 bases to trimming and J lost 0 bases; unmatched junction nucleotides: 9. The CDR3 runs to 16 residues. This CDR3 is CAWSRRLASISYEQYF. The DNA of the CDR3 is TGTGCCTGGAGTAGGAGACTAGCGAGTATCTCCTACGAGCAGTACTTC.

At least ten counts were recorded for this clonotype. The CDR3 loop is CAWSPGLDEKLFF. In DNA form, the CDR3 reads TGTGCCTGGAGTCCTGGGCTGGATGAAAAACTGTTTTTT. This chain connects TRBV30 to TRBJ1-4; unclear D gene. The V end was cut by 2 bases, the J end by 6 bases, with 10 bases between. Germline V CDR1 and CDR2: GTSNPN, SVGIG (reference sequence). There are 13 residues in the CDR3.

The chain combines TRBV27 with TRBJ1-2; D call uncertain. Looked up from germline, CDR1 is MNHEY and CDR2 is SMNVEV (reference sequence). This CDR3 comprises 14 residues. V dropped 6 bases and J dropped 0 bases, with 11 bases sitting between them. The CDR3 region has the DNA TGTGCCAGCAGCCGCAAACCGGCTAACTATGGCTACACCTTC. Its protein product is CASSRKPANYGYTF.

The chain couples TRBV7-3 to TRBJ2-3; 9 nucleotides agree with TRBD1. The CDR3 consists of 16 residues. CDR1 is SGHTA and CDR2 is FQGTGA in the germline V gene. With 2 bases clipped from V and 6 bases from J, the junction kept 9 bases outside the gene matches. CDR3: CASSLQLTGGRDTQYF. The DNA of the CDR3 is TGTGCCAGCAGCTTACAGTTGACAGGGGGGCGGGATACGCAGTATTTT.

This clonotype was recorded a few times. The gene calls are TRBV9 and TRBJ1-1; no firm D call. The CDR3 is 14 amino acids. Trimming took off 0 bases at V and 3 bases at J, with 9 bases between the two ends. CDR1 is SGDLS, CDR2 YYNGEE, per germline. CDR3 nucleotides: TGTGCCAGCAGCGTAGAGTGGGAGGACACTGAAGCTTTCTTT. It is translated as CASSVEWEDTEAFF.

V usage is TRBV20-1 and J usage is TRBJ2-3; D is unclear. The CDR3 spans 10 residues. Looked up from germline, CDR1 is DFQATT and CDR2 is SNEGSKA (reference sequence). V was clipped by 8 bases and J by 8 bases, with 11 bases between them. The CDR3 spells CSIGPGTQYF. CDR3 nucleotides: TGCAGTATTGGTCCGGGTACGCAGTATTTT.

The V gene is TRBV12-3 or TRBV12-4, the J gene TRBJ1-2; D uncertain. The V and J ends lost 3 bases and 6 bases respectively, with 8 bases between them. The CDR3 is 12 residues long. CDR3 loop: CASSFYGNGYTF. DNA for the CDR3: TGTGCCAGCAGTTTTTATGGGAATGGCTACACCTTC.

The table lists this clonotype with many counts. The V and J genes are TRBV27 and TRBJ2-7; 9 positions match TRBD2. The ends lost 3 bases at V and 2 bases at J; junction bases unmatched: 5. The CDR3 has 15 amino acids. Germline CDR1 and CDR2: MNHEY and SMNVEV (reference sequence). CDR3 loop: CASSFATSGPYEQYF. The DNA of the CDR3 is TGTGCCAGCAGTTTCGCGACTAGCGGTCCCTACGAGCAGTACTTC.

The CDR3 loop reads CASSLGTEMNTEAFF. Here the CDR3 DNA reads TGCGCCAGCAGCTTGGGGACAGAGATGAACACTGAAGCTTTCTTT. V gene TRBV5-1 combines with J gene TRBJ1-1, with a tentative D call TRBD1 (6 bases). With 0 bases removed from V and 0 bases from J, the gap between germline ends came to 9 bases. Germline CDR1 reads SGHRS; CDR2 reads YFSETQ. The CDR3 covers 15 residues.

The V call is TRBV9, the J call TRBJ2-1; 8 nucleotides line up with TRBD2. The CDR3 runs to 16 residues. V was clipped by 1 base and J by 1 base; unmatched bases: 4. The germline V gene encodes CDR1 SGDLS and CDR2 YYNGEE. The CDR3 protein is CASSVLTSGSYNEQFF. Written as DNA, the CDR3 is TGTGCCAGCAGCGTATTAACTAGCGGTTCCTACAATGAGCAGTTCTTC. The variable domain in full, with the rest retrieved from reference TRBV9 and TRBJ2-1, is DSGVTQTPKHLITATGQRVTLRCSPRSGDLSVYWYQQSLDQGLQFLIQYYNGEERAKGNILERFSAQQFPDLHSELNLSSLELGDSALYFCASSVLTSGSYNEQFFGPGTRLTVL.

DNA for the CDR3: TGTGCCTGGAGTCGGCGGCCAACTAACTATGGCTACACCTTC. Encoded protein: CAWSRRPTNYGYTF. The chain employs TRBV30 and TRBJ1-2; D is unclear. Trimming took 2 bases from V and 0 from J, leaving 10 bases between them. The CDR3 sequence is 14 residues long. From germline, CDR1 is GTSNPN and CDR2 SVGIG (reference sequence).

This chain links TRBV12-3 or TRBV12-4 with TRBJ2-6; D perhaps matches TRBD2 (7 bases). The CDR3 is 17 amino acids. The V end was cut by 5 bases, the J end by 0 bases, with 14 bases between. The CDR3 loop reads CASSGGAQISGANVLTF. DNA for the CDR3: TGTGCCAGCAGTGGGGGGGCTCAAATCTCTGGGGCCAACGTCCTGACTTTC.

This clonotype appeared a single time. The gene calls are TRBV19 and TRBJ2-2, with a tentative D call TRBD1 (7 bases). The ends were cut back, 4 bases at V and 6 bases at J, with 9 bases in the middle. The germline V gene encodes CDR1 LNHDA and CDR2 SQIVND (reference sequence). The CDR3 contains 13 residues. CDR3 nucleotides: TGTGCCAGTAGTACCAGGGGGGCCGGGGAGCTGTTTTTT. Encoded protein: CASSTRGAGELFF.

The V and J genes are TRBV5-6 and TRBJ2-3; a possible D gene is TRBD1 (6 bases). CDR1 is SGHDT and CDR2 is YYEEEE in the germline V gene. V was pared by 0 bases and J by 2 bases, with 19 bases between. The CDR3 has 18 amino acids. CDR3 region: CASSLALGASFNTDTQYF. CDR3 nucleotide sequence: TGTGCCAGCAGCTTGGCTTTGGGGGCGAGTTTCAACACAGATACGCAGTATTTT.

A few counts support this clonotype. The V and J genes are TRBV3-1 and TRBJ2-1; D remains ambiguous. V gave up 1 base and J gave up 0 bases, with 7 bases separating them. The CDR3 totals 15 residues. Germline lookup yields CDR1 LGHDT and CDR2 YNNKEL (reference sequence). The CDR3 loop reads CASSQVRSSYNEQFF. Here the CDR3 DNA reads TGTGCCAGCAGCCAAGTCAGAAGCTCCTACAATGAGCAGTTCTTC.

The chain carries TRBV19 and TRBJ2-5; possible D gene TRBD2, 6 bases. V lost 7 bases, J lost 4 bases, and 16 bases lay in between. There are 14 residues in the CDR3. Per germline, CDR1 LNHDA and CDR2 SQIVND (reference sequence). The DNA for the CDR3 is TGTGCCAGTATGGACGGAGGGGTGGGAGAGACCCAGTACTTC. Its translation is CASMDGGVGETQYF.

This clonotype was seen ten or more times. CDR3 region: CASSLERWVGGTDTQYF. The CDR3 DNA follows: TGTGCCAGCAGCTTAGAGCGGTGGGTCGGTGGCACAGATACGCAGTATTTT. The chain employs TRBV11-2 and TRBJ2-3; D is uncertain. V dropped 0 bases and J dropped 1 base, with 14 bases sitting between them. CDR3 size: 17 residues. Germline V lookup: CDR1 SGHAT, CDR2 FQNNGV.

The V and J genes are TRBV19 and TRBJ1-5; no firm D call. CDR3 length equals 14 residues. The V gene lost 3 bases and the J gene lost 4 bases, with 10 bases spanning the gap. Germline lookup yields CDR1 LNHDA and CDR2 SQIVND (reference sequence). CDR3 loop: CASSILDLNQPQHF. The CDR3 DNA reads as TGTGCCAGTAGTATCCTAGACCTTAATCAGCCCCAGCATTTT.